These 20 T cell receptor beta chains were sequenced from one sample in a study of blood T cell repertoires in COVID-19. Some clones are missing from TCRdb's copy, which holds only in-frame ones; the method was immunoSEQ multiplex PCR. The repertoire has some 190,000 clones, around 84% of them found once; the top ten carry 15% to 20%. Specimen: peripheral blood. These receptor sequences come from a human donor in a cohort sampled during active COVID-19.

The chain uses TRBV3-1 (or the pseudogene TRBV3-2) and TRBJ1-5, with D possibly TRBD1 on 5 matching bases. The CDR3 length is 13 residues. Between the trimmed V and J ends, which lost 8 bases and 1 base, there was a span of 9 bases. In germline, CDR1 is LGHDT, CDR2 YNNKEL (reference sequence). DNA of the CDR3: TGTGCCAGCGCTAGGACAAGCAATCAGCCCCAGCATTTT. This codes for CASARTSNQPQHF.

This chain links TRBV7-2 with TRBJ2-3; D unresolved. V dropped 1 base and J dropped 4 bases, with 6 bases sitting between them. CDR3 length equals 13 residues. Germline CDR1 reads SGHTA; CDR2 reads FQGNSA. CDR3 DNA: TGTGCCAGCAGCTTAGATCAGTCAGATACGCAGTATTTT. Residues: CASSLDQSDTQYF.

The chain is built from TRBV7-9 and TRBJ2-3, with 9 bases aligning to TRBD1. The junction had 5 bases not matched to a gene; V was cut back by 5 bases and J by 2 bases. This CDR3 comprises 15 residues. Germline CDR1 is SEHNR and CDR2 is FQNEAQ (reference sequence). This CDR3 is CASSLDRGYTDTQYF. The CDR3 nucleotides are TGTGCCAGCAGCCTGGACAGGGGCTACACAGATACGCAGTATTTT. The full variable domain, its missing parts supplied by reference TRBV7-9 and TRBJ2-3, is DTGVSQNPRHKITKRGQNVTFRCDPISEHNRLYWYRQTLGQGPEFLTYFQNEAQLEKSRLLSDRFSAERPKGSFSTLEIQRTEQGDSAMYLCASSLDRGYTDTQYFGPGTRLTVL.

CDR3 nucleotide sequence: TGTGCCAGCAGCTTAACCAGGGGTGGAGATACGCAGTATTTT. Its translation: CASSLTRGGDTQYF. The rearrangement joins TRBV7-9 to TRBJ2-3, with D perhaps TRBD1 (6 bases). The CDR3 runs 14 residues. The germline V gene encodes CDR1 SEHNR and CDR2 FQNEAQ (reference sequence). V was shortened by 2 bases and J by 5 bases, with 11 bases between the two germline ends.

This clone was seen more than once but under ten times. The gene calls are TRBV10-1 and TRBJ1-2, with D possibly matching TRBD1 (5 bases). V was shortened by 6 bases and J by 8 bases, with 16 bases between the two germline ends. Germline CDR1 reads WNHNN; CDR2 reads SYGVQD (reference sequence). There are 13 residues in the CDR3. CDR3 DNA: TGCGCCAGCAGCCCGGGACTTGCGGGAGGCTACACCTTC. Translated, it gives CASSPGLAGGYTF.

This sequence joins TRBV3-1 (or the pseudogene TRBV3-2) and TRBJ2-5, with TRBD2 as a possible D gene (6 bases). This CDR3 spans 14 amino acids. Trimming shortened V by 6 bases and J by 5 bases, and 16 bases separated the two germline ends. The germline V gene encodes CDR1 LGHDT and CDR2 YNNKEL (reference sequence). CDR3 in amino acids: CASSQTRVVETQYF. The CDR3 DNA reads as TGTGCCAGCAGTCAGACTAGGGTTGTTGAGACCCAGTACTTC.

This clone was detected only once. The V call is TRBV14, the J call TRBJ2-2; D may be TRBD1 (6 bases). The CDR3 sequence is 16 residues long. Germline V lookup: CDR1 SGHDN, CDR2 FVKESK. The V gene lost 1 base and the J gene lost 1 base, with 10 bases spanning the gap. The CDR3: CASSQVGTRNTGELFF. For the CDR3, the DNA is TGTGCCAGCAGCCAAGTTGGGACAAGGAACACCGGGGAGCTGTTTTTT. Supplemented by reference TRBV14 and TRBJ2-2, the full variable domain reads EAGVTQFPSHSVIEKGQTVTLRCDPISGHDNLYWYRRVMGKEIKFLLHFVKESKQDESGMPNNRFLAERTGGTYSTLKVQPAELEDSGVYFCASSQVGTRNTGELFFGEGSRLTVL.

The gene calls are TRBV28 and TRBJ1-2, with 8 bases identical to TRBD1. The CDR3 extends over 14 amino acids. Germline V gene sequence: CDR1 MDHEN, CDR2 SYDVKM. The trim removed 6 bases at V and 5 bases at J, leaving 8 bases unmatched. The CDR3 protein is CASSRTGIGYGYTF. The CDR3 DNA sequence: TGTGCCAGCAGCCGGACAGGGATAGGGTATGGCTACACCTTC.

In this sample, this clone turned up once. The sample contains more than one DNA sequence encoding this CDR3. The gene calls are TRBV19 and TRBJ1-1; D possibly corresponds to TRBD1 (6 bases). The V and J ends lost 3 bases and 1 base respectively, with 6 bases between them. From germline, CDR1 is LNHDA and CDR2 SQIVND (reference sequence). This CDR3 has 13 residues. The CDR3 bases are TGTGCCAGTAGTATCAGGGGGAACACTGAAGCTTTCTTT. This sequence encodes CASSIRGNTEAFF.

V and J are TRBV25-1 and TRBJ1-1, with 7 bases fitting TRBD1. This CDR3 spans 14 amino acids. J was trimmed by 7 bases and V by 8 bases; bases with no gene match: 13. Germline CDR1 MGHDK, CDR2 SYGVNS. The CDR3: CASGRQGYSDEAFF. In DNA form, the CDR3 reads TGTGCCAGCGGACGACAGGGTTATAGCGATGAAGCTTTCTTT.

The CDR3 spells CASSPTSLLSSYNEQFF. Written as DNA, the CDR3 is TGTGCCAGCTCACCAACCTCCCTGTTGAGCTCCTACAATGAGCAGTTCTTC. The chain carries TRBV18 and TRBJ2-1; D unclear. Per germline, CDR1 KGHSH and CDR2 LQKENI. V lost 2 bases to trimming and J lost 0 bases, with 14 bases between them. The CDR3 runs to 17 residues.

The CDR3 loop reads CAISGPPGQGLAGVYNEQFF. The CDR3 region has the DNA TGTGCCATCTCGGGCCCGCCAGGACAGGGGTTAGCGGGCGTATACAATGAGCAGTTCTTC. The V gene is TRBV10-3, the J gene TRBJ2-1, with 9 nucleotides matching TRBD1. The CDR3 is made up of 20 amino acids. Germline CDR1 and CDR2: ENHRY and SYGVKD. V gave up 8 bases and J gave up 4 bases; unmatched junction bases: 24.

The rearrangement joins TRBV19 to TRBJ2-6; D unclear. This CDR3 has 17 residues. Trimming took 3 bases from V and 1 from J, leaving 13 bases between them. Germline V lookup: CDR1 LNHDA, CDR2 SQIVND (reference sequence). The CDR3 nucleotides are TGTGCCAGTAGTATTATGGCGACTCTTTCTGGGGCCAACGTCCTGACTTTC. Protein product: CASSIMATLSGANVLTF.

The chain has TRBV2 and TRBJ2-3; tentative D call: TRBD1 (5 bases). CDR3 length equals 15 residues. CDR1 is SNHLY and CDR2 is FYNNEI in the germline V gene. Trimming took 6 bases from V and 6 from J, leaving 19 bases between them. CDR3 protein: CASRAYGRQPDTQYF. CDR3 nucleotides: TGTGCCAGCAGAGCCTATGGTAGACAGCCGGATACGCAGTATTTT.

This chain joins TRBV5-6 and TRBJ2-3, with D unclear. CDR1 is SGHDT and CDR2 is YYEEEE in the germline V gene. This CDR3 has 12 residues. V was cut by 3 bases and J by 2 bases, with 4 bases left in between. In nucleotides, the CDR3 is TGTGCCAGCAGCTCCATCACAGATACGCAGTATTTT. It encodes CASSSITDTQYF.

The V gene is TRBV24-1, the J gene TRBJ2-3; 14 positions agree with TRBD2. Looked up from germline, CDR1 is KGHDR and CDR2 is SFDVKD. The CDR3 runs 22 residues. The V and J ends lost 3 bases and 4 bases, in that order; junction bases with no gene match: 20. The CDR3 here is CATSDTSERLAGGLEDPDTQYF. CDR3 coding DNA: TGTGCCACCAGTGATACTAGTGAACGACTAGCGGGAGGGCTGGAGGATCCAGATACGCAGTATTTT.

V gene TRBV29-1 combines with J gene TRBJ1-5; weak D call: TRBD1 (5 bases). The V gene's germline CDR1 is SQVTM and CDR2 ANQGSEA. The V end was cut by 4 bases, the J end by 5 bases, with 9 bases between. This CDR3 contains 12 residues. CDR3 nucleotide sequence: TGCAGCGTTGCGGGGGTGGATCAGCCCCAGCATTTT. It yields the protein CSVAGVDQPQHF.

The V gene is TRBV9, the J gene TRBJ2-3, with 7 bases lining up with TRBD1. The CDR3 covers 13 residues. Losses at the gene ends were 2 bases for V and 6 bases for J; bases not matched to a gene: 3. Germline-derived CDR1 and CDR2 are SGDLS and YYNGEE. The CDR3 region is CASSVSQGDTQYF. CDR3 in DNA: TGTGCCAGCAGCGTCTCACAGGGGGATACGCAGTATTTT.

The chain recombines TRBV7-9 with TRBJ1-4; TRBD1 matches 9 bases. The CDR3 extends over 15 amino acids. J gave up 5 bases and V 5 bases, and 6 bases lay outside the gene matches. The germline V gene has CDR1 SEHNR and CDR2 FQNEAQ (reference sequence). The DNA for the CDR3 is TGTGCCAGCAGCCCCCCCGGGACAGGGAATGAAAAACTGTTTTTT. It translates to CASSPPGTGNEKLFF.

As concerns this clone: One end of the junction is discordant with germline, which a read error may explain. V usage is TRBV2 and J usage is TRBJ2-7; no reliable D call. The CDR3 sequence is 12 residues long. In germline, CDR1 is SNHLY, CDR2 FYNNEI. The CDR3 nucleotides read TGTGTCAGCGTGTGGCTTATCGCCGAGCAGTACTTC. Its protein product is CVSVWLIAEQYF.